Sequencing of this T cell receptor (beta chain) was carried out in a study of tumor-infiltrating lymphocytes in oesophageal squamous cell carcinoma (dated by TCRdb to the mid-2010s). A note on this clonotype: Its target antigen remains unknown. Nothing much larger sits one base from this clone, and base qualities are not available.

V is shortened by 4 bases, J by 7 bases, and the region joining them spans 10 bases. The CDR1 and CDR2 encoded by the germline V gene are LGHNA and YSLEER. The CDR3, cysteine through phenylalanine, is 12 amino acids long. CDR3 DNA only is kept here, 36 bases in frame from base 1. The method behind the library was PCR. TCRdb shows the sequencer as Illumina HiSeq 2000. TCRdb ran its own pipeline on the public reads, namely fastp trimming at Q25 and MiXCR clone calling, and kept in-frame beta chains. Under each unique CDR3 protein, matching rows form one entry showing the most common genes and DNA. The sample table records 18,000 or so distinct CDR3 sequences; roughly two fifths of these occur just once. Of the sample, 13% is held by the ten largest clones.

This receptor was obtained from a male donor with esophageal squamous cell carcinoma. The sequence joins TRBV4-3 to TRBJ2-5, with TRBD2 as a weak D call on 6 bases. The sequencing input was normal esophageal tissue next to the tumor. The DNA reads TGCGCCAGCAGCCTATCGGAGGGGACCCAGTACTTC. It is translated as CASSLSEGTQYF.